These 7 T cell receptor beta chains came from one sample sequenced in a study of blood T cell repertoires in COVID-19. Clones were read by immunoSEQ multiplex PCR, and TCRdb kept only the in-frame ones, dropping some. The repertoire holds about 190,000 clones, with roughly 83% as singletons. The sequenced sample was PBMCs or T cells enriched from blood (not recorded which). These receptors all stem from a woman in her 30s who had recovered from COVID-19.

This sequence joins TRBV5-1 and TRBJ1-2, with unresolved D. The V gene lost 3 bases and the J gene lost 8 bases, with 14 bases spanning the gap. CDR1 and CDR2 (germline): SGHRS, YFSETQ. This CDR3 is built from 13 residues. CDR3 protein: CASSSDFPPGYTF. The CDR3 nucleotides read TGCGCCAGCAGCTCAGACTTTCCCCCGGGCTACACCTTC.

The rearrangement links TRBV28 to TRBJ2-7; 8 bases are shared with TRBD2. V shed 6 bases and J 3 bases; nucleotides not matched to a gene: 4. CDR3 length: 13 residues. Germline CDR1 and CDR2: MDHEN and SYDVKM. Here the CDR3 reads CASRISGIYEQYF. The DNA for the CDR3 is TGTGCCAGCAGGATTAGCGGGATCTACGAGCAGTACTTC.

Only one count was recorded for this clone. In DNA, the CDR3 is TGTGCCAGCAGCCTCCGCACAGATACGCAGTATTTT. Its protein is CASSLRTDTQYF. This rearrangement joins TRBV9 to TRBJ2-3; D gene ambiguous. The V end lost 4 bases, the J end lost 1 base, and 4 bases lay between the germline ends. CDR3 length: 12 amino acids. Germline V gene sequence: CDR1 SGDLS, CDR2 YYNGEE.

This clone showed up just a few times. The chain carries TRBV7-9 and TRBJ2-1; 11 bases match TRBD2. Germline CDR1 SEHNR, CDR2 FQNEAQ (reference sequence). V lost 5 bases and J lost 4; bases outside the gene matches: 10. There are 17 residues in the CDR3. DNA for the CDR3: TGTGCCAGCAGCCCCCCCGGGGTAGCGGGGGGGTACAATGAGCAGTTCTTC. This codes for CASSPPGVAGGYNEQFF.

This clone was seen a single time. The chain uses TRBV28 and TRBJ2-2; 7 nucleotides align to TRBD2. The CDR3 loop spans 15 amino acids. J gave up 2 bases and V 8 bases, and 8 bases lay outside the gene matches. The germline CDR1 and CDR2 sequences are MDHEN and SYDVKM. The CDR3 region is CASGIGGSNTGELFF. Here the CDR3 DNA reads TGTGCCAGCGGTATCGGGGGGTCTAACACCGGGGAGCTGTTTTTT.

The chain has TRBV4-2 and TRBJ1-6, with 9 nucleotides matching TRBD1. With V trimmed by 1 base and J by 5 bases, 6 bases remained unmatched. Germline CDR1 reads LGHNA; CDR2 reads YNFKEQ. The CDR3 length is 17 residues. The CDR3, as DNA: TGTGCCAGCAGCCAAGCCCGGACAGGGGTGGATAATTCACCCCTCCACTTT. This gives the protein CASSQARTGVDNSPLHF.

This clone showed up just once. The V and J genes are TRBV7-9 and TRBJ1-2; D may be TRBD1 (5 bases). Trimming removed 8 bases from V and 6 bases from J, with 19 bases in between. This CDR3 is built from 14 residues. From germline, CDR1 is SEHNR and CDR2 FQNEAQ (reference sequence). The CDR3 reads CASRAEGIMDGYTF. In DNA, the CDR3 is TGTGCCAGCCGCGCGGAGGGGATAATGGATGGCTACACCTTC.